This T cell receptor (beta chain) is from a study of blood T cell repertoires in COVID-19. The overall study: Samples of COVID-19 (acute and convalescent) were obtained from the United States, Italy and Spain.

Trimming stripped 4 bases from V and 7 bases from J, with 15 bases between. CDR3 length: 13 residues. Looked up from germline, CDR1 is SGHDT and CDR2 is YYEEEE. Some clones are missing from TCRdb's copy, which holds only in-frame ones; the method was immunoSEQ multiplex PCR. The table shows 130,000 to 150,000 clones, with around nine tenths occurring only once. This clone was observed a few times. Sequenced input: peripheral blood. The source of this sequence is a woman between 35 and 50 years old with acute or convalescent COVID-19. This chain joins TRBV5-6 and TRBJ2-7; a weak D match, TRBD1 (5 bases). CDR3: CASSAMQGWEQYF. The CDR3 bases are TGTGCCAGCAGCGCTATGCAGGGTTGGGAGCAGTACTTC.